These T cell receptor beta chains were read from a single sample in a study of T cells in tuberculosis. The assay was immunoSEQ multiplex PCR, and TCRdb's table has in-frame clones only and misses some. The sample has tens of thousands of clones, about 90% seen once; the top ten hold about 6.8%. The sample was PBMCs, taken at tuberculosis diagnosis. These receptors all stem from an adult with tuberculosis. CDR3s include the opening cysteine and the closing phenylalanine or tryptophan. D genes are given only for firm matches. For some rows the clone size is stated as once, few or many, or as a class when expanded; others skip it.

clone size	V gene	D gene	J gene	CDR3 protein	CDR3 DNA
-	TRBV5-6	-	TRBJ2-1	CASSLGVGGSSYNEQFF	TGTGCCAGCAGCTTGGGGGTCGGCGGTAGCTCCTACAATGAGCAGTTCTTC
-	TRBV6-5	-	TRBJ2-7	CASSYRVSSYEQYF	TGTGCCAGCAGTTACCGGGTGAGCTCCTACGAGCAGTACTTC
-	TRBV5-1	-	TRBJ1-1	CASSPIQNTEAFF	TGCGCCAGCAGCCCCATTCAGAACACTGAAGCTTTCTTT
once	TRBV5-4	-	TRBJ2-7	CASSPVVPGYEQYF	TGTGCCAGCAGCCCGGTAGTTCCGGGCTACGAGCAGTACTTC
-	TRBV27	TRBD2	TRBJ2-7	CASSLTSGASFSYEQYF	TGTGCCAGCAGTTTAACTAGCGGGGCCTCCTTCTCCTACGAGCAGTACTTC
-	TRBV28	TRBD1	TRBJ2-7	CASKFGQASYEQYF	TGTGCCAGCAAATTCGGACAGGCCAGCTACGAGCAGTACTTC
-	TRBV11-2	-	TRBJ1-3	CASSLEAGAGNTIYF	TGTGCCAGCAGCTTAGAGGCAGGGGCTGGAAACACCATATATTTT
-	TRBV2	TRBD1	TRBJ2-1	CASSESGQYNEQFF	TGTGCCAGCAGTGAATCGGGACAGTACAATGAGCAGTTCTTC
-	TRBV19	-	TRBJ1-5	CASSPTSGLPAYQPQHF	TGTGCCAGTAGTCCGACCTCGGGACTCCCCGCTTACCAGCCCCAGCATTTT
few	TRBV6-6	TRBD2	TRBJ2-2	CASAPGGGNTGELFF	TGTGCCAGCGCACCGGGAGGGGGGAACACCGGGGAGCTGTTTTTT
-	TRBV15	-	TRBJ2-7	CATSRGPGGAYEQYF	TGTGCCACCAGCAGAGGGCCGGGGGGCGCTTACGAGCAGTACTTC
once	TRBV28	-	TRBJ2-5	CASSLLQGPQETQYF	TGTGCCAGCAGTTTATTACAGGGACCCCAAGAGACCCAGTACTTC
-	TRBV19	TRBD1	TRBJ1-1	CASSLRDRGNTEAFF	TGTGCCAGTAGTCTCCGCGACAGGGGGAACACTGAAGCTTTCTTT
-	TRBV2	-	TRBJ2-7	CASSIAREQYF	TGTGCCAGCAGTATAGCGCGCGAGCAGTACTTC
-	TRBV2	-	TRBJ2-2	CASSAGGASSTGELFF	TGTGCCAGCAGTGCTGGGGGGGCTAGCAGCACCGGGGAGCTGTTTTTT
once	TRBV13	-	TRBJ2-1	CASSLPPTERSYNEQFF	TGTGCCAGCAGCTTACCCCCCACTGAGCGGTCGTACAATGAGCAGTTCTTC
once	TRBV5-1	-	TRBJ2-7	CASSTWTAYEQYF	TGCGCCAGCAGCACCTGGACAGCCTACGAGCAGTACTTC
-	TRBV29-1	TRBD1	TRBJ1-2	CSVDRGLSYGYTF	TGCAGCGTGGACAGGGGCCTCAGCTATGGCTACACCTTC
-	TRBV5-5	-	TRBJ1-6	CASRQGSYNSPLHF	TGTGCCAGCAGGCAGGGGTCCTATAATTCACCCCTCCACTTT
-	TRBV11-2	-	TRBJ1-5	CASSLVGGGSQPQHF	TGTGCCAGCAGCTTAGTTGGGGGCGGATCTCAGCCCCAGCATTTT
-	TRBV2	-	TRBJ2-7	CASSEALVAHEQYF	TGTGCCAGCAGTGAAGCGCTAGTAGCCCACGAGCAGTACTTC
-	TRBV21-1	-	TRBJ1-2	CASSKERQGHVYGYTF	TGTGCCAGCAGCAAAGAACGGCAGGGGCACGTCTATGGCTACACCTTC